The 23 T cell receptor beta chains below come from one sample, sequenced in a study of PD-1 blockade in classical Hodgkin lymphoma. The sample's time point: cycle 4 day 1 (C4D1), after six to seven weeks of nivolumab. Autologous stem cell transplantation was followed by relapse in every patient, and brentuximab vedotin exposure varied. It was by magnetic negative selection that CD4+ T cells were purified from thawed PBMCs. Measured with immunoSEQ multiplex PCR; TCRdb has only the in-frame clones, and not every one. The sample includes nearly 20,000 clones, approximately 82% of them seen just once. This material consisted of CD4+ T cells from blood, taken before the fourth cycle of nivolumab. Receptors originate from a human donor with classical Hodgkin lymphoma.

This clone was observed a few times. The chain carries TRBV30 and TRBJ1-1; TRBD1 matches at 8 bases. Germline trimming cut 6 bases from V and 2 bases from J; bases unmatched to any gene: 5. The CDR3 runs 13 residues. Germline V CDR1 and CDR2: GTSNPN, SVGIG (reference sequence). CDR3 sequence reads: CACRTGTNTEAFF. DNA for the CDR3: TGTGCCTGCAGGACAGGGACAAACACTGAAGCTTTCTTT. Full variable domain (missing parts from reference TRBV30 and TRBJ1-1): SQTIHQWPATLVQPVGSPLSLECTVEGTSNPNLYWYRQAAGRGLQLLFYSVGIGQISSEVPQNLSASRPQDRQFILSSKKLLLSDSGFYLCACRTGTNTEAFFGQGTRLTVV.

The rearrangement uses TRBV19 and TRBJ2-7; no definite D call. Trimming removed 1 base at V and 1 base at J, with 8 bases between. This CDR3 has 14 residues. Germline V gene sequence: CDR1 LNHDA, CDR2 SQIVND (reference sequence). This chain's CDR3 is CASSIGPASYEQYF. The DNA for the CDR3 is TGTGCCAGTAGTATAGGCCCAGCATCCTACGAGCAGTACTTC.

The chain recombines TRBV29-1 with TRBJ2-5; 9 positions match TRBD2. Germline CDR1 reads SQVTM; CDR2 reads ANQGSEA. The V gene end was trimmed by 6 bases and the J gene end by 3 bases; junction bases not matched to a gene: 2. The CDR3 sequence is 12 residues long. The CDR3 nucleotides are TGCAGCGTAGTAGCGGGGGAAGAGACCCAGTACTTC. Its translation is CSVVAGEETQYF. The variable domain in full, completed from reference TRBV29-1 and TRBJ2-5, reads SAVISQKPSRDICQRGTSLTIQCQVDSQVTMMFWYRQQPGQSLTLIATANQGSEATYESGFVIDKFPISRPNLTFSTLTVSNMSPEDSSIYLCSVVAGEETQYFGPGTRLLVL.

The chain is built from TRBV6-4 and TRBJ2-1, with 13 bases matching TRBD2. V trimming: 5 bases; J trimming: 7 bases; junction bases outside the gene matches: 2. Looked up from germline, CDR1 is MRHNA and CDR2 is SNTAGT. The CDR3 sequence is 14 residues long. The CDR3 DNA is TGTGCCAGCAGTCGGACTAGCGGGAGTAATGAGCAGTTCTTC. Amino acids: CASSRTSGSNEQFF.

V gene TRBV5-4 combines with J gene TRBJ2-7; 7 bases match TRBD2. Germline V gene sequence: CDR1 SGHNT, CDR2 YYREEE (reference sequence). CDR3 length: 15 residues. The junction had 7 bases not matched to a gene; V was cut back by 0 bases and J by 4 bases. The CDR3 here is CASSLVGGSSYEQYF. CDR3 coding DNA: TGTGCCAGCAGCTTGGTCGGCGGGAGTTCTTACGAGCAGTACTTC. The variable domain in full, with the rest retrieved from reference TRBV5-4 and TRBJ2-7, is ETGVTQSPTHLIKTRGQQVTLRCSSQSGHNTVSWYQQALGQGPQFIFQYYREEENGRGNFPPRFSGLQFPNYSSELNVNALELDDSALYLCASSLVGGSSYEQYFGPGTRLTVT.

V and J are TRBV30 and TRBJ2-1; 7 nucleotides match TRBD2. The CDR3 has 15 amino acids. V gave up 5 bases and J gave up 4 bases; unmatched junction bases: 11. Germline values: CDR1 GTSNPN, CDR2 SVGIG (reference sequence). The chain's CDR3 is CAWDLSGEGYNEQFF. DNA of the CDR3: TGTGCCTGGGATCTGAGCGGGGAGGGGTACAATGAGCAGTTCTTC.

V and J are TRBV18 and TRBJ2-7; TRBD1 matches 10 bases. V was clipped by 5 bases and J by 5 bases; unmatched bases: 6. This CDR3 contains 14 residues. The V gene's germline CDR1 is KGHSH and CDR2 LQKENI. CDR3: CASSTPGQGNEQYF. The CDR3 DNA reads TGTGCCAGCTCAACTCCGGGACAGGGGAACGAGCAGTACTTC.

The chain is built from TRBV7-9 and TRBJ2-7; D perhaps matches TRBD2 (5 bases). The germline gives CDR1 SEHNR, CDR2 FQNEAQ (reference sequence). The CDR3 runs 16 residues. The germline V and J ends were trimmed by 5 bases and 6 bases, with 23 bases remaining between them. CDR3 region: CASSIQLGPEGSEQYF. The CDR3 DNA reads TGTGCCAGCAGCATACAGTTGGGTCCCGAGGGATCCGAGCAGTACTTC.

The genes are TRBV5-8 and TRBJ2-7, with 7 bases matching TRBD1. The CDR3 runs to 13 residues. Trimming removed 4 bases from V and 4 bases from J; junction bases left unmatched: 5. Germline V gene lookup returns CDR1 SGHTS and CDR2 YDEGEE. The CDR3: CASSPRTGYEQYF. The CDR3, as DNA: TGTGCCAGCAGCCCTCGGACAGGTTACGAGCAGTACTTC.

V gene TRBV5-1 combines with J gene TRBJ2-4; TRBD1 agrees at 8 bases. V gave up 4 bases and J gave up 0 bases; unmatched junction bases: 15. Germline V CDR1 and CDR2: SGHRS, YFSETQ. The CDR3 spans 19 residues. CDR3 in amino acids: CASSAALTTGAGAKNIQYF. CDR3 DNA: TGCGCCAGCAGCGCCGCCCTAACGACAGGGGCGGGAGCCAAAAACATTCAGTACTTC.

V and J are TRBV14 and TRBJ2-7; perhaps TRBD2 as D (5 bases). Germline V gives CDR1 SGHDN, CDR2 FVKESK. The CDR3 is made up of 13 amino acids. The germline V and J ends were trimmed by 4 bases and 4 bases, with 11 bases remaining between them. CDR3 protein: CASSRASGYEQYF. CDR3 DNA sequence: TGTGCCAGCAGCCGGGCCTCGGGGTACGAGCAGTACTTC.

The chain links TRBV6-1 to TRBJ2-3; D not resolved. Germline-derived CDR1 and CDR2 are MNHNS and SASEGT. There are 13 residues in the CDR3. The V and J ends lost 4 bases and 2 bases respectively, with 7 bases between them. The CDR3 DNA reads TGTGCCAGCAGTGGGGTAGTCACAGATACGCAGTATTTT. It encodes CASSGVVTDTQYF.

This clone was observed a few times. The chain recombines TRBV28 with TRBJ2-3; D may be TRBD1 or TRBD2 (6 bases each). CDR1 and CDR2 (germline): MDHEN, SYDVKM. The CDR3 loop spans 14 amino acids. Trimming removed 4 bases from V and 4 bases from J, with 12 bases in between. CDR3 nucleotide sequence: TGTGCCAGCAGTTCGGAGGGGGTGTCAGATACGCAGTATTTT. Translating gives CASSSEGVSDTQYF.

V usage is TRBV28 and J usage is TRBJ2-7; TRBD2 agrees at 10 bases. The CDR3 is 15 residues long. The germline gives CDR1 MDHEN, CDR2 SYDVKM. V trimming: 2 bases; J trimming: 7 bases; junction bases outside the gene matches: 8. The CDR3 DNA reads TGTGCCAGCAGTTTAATTCTAGCGGGAGTGGGTGAGCAGTACTTC. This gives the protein CASSLILAGVGEQYF.

CDR3 DNA: TGTGCCAGCAGCACCCGAACTAGCTCTCACGAGCAGTACTTC. Translating it yields CASSTRTSSHEQYF. The chain couples TRBV11-2 to TRBJ2-7; weak D call: TRBD2 (6 bases). V lost 5 bases, J lost 5 bases, and 16 bases lay in between. This CDR3 spans 14 amino acids. Germline-derived CDR1 and CDR2 are SGHAT and FQNNGV.

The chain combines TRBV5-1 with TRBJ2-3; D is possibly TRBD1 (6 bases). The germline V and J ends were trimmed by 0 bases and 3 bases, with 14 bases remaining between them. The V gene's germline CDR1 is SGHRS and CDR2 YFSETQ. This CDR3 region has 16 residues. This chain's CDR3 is CASSLEQGMRTDTQYF. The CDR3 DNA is TGCGCCAGCAGCTTGGAACAGGGTATGAGGACAGATACGCAGTATTTT.

CDR3 bases: TGTGCCAGCAGTTCGGGACAAGGCGTGGGGAATCAGCCCCAGCATTTT. As protein: CASSSGQGVGNQPQHF. The V gene is TRBV6-5, the J gene TRBJ1-5, with D possibly TRBD1 on 6 matching bases. Trimming removed 4 bases from V and 4 bases from J, with 17 bases in between. The CDR3 runs to 16 residues. Looked up from germline, CDR1 is MNHEY and CDR2 is SVGAGI.

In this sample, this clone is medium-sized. CDR3 nucleotide sequence: TGTGCCAGCAGCGAGGGACTAGCGAGCGTAGCCGGGGAGCTGTTTTTT. Its protein is CASSEGLASVAGELFF. The gene calls are TRBV7-9 and TRBJ2-2; 10 bases line up with TRBD2. Germline V gene sequence: CDR1 SEHNR, CDR2 FQNEAQ (reference sequence). The length of the CDR3 is 16 residues. Unmatched junction bases numbered 9, after V lost 5 bases and J lost 6 bases. Drawing the rest from reference TRBV7-9 and TRBJ2-2, the complete variable domain is DTGVSQNPRHKITKRGQNVTFRCDPISEHNRLYWYRQTLGQGPEFLTYFQNEAQLEKSRLLSDRFSAERPKGSFSTLEIQRTEQGDSAMYLCASSEGLASVAGELFFGEGSRLTVL.

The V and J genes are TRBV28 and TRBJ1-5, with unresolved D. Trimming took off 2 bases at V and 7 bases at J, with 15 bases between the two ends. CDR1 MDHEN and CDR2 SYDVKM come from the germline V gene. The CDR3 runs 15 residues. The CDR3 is CASSLQPRTGQPQHF. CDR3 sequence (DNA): TGTGCCAGCAGTTTACAACCAAGGACTGGACAGCCCCAGCATTTT.

As DNA, the CDR3 is TGTGCCAGCAGCCATCCGACTAGCGGGAGGGGAAACACCGGGGAGCTGTTTTTT. Translation gives CASSHPTSGRGNTGELFF. The chain uses TRBV7-9 and TRBJ2-2; 14 nucleotides line up with TRBD2. Losses at the gene ends were 5 bases for V and 2 bases for J; bases not matched to a gene: 7. The length of the CDR3 is 18 residues. Germline-derived CDR1 and CDR2 are SEHNR and FQNEAQ (reference sequence).

The CDR3 coding sequence is TGTGCCAGCAGTTTGAATCCGGGGGCCGAGCAGTACTTC. This translates into CASSLNPGAEQYF. The J gene is TRBJ2-7, the V gene TRBV28; either TRBD1 or TRBD2 may supply D (6 bases each). The CDR3 is made up of 13 amino acids. The V gene's germline CDR1 is MDHEN and CDR2 SYDVKM. With 3 bases removed from V and 6 bases from J, the gap between germline ends came to 12 bases.

The CDR3 loop reads CASGLDRNNTEAFF. In DNA, the CDR3 is TGTGCTAGTGGTTTGGACAGGAATAACACTGAAGCTTTCTTT. V is TRBV12-5 and J is TRBJ1-1; D may be TRBD1 (5 bases). The CDR3 is made up of 14 amino acids. Germline lookup yields CDR1 LGHNT and CDR2 FRNRAP. Deletions cut 1 base from V and 2 bases from J, with 8 bases between.

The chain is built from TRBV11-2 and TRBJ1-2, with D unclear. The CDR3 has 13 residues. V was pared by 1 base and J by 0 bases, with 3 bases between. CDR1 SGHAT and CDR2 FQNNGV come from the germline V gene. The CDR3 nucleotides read TGTGCCAGCAGCTTAGTTGCTAACTATGGCTACACCTTC. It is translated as CASSLVANYGYTF.